This TCR beta chain came from a study of blood T cell repertoires in COVID-19. Germline values: CDR1 ENHRY, CDR2 SYGVKD. The CDR3 is made up of 14 amino acids. With V trimmed by 10 bases and J by 8 bases, 10 bases remained unmatched. Per the original methods: Estimation of nucleated cell counts was performed using reference gene primer amplification. Clones were read by immunoSEQ multiplex PCR, and TCRdb kept only the in-frame ones, dropping some. The V and J calls and the clone size are those of that table, but D and trimming were determined from the DNA. The table has around 200,000 clones, 86% seen once.

The gene calls are TRBV10-3 and TRBJ2-1; 11 bases map to TRBD2. Input material: PBMCs or T cells enriched from blood (not recorded which). This sequence originates from a man between 40 and 49 years old with acute COVID-19. CDR3 nucleotides: TGTGCCACCAGACTAGCGGGATCGGGCGATGAGCAGTTCTTC. Translating it yields CATRLAGSGDEQFF.